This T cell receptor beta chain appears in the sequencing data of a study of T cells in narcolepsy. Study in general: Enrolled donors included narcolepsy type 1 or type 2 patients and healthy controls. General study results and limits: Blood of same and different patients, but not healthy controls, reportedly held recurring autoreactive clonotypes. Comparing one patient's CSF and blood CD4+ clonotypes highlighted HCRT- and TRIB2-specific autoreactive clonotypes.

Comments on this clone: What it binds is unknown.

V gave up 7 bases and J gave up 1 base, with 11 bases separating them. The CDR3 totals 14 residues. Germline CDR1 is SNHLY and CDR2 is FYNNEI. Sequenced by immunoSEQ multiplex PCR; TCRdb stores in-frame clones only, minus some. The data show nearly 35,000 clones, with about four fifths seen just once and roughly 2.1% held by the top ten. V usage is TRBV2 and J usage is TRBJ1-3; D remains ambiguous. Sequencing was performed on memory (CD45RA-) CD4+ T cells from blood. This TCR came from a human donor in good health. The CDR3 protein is CASTRHQSGNTIYF. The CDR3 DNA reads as TGTGCCAGCACCCGGCATCAATCTGGAAACACCATATATTTT.